The 12 T cell receptor beta chains listed next were all sequenced from one sample in a study of post-analysis software for immune sequencing data. Study observations and caveats: Elevated frequency relative to controls characterized 4 or 5 TRBV segments in patients, TRBV5-6, TRBV5-1 and TRBV20-1 among them.

Their recognized antigens are unknown. Prepared libraries of TCR beta cDNA carried unique molecular identifiers. TCRdb recomputed calls from the PCR reads with MiXCR, one row per CDR3 protein. The sample yields roughly 540,000 distinct CDR3 sequences, 34% seen once. The sequencing sample was made of blood. The source is a girl younger than 18 with multiple sclerosis.

This clonotype was observed at least ten times. V gene TRBV15 combines with J gene TRBJ2-5; 10 positions agree with TRBD1. The germline CDR1 and CDR2 sequences are LNHNV and YYDKDF (reference sequence). Trimming cost V 4 bases and J 4 bases; bases outside gene matches: 6. This CDR3 comprises 15 residues. CDR3 protein: CATSIRDRGAETQYF. The CDR3 nucleotides are TGTGCCACCAGCATACGGGACAGGGGCGCAGAGACCCAGTACTTC.

This clonotype was seen many times. The gene calls are TRBV7-2 and TRBJ2-5; D is tentatively TRBD1 or TRBD2 (5 bases each). Trimming stripped 5 bases from V and 7 bases from J, with 11 bases between. This CDR3 is built from 12 residues. Germline-derived CDR1 and CDR2 are SGHTA and FQGNSA. The CDR3 reads CASSKLGVTQYF. The CDR3 bases are TGTGCCAGCAGCAAACTAGGGGTGACCCAGTACTTC.

Only one count was recorded for this clonotype. The chain joins TRBV5-1 to TRBJ2-3, with D possibly TRBD2 on 6 matching bases. Germline V lookup: CDR1 SGHRS, CDR2 YFSETQ. V dropped 0 bases and J dropped 1 base, with 15 bases sitting between them. The CDR3 is made up of 17 amino acids. In DNA, the CDR3 is TGCGCCAGCAGCTTGGCTTCCATACGGAGGGGCACAGATACGCAGTATTTT. Amino acids: CASSLASIRRGTDTQYF.

The chain carries TRBV20-1 and TRBJ2-1; the D gene is possibly TRBD1 (6 bases). The CDR3 sequence is 16 residues long. Deletions cut 1 base from V and 0 bases from J, with 13 bases between. Germline values: CDR1 DFQATT, CDR2 SNEGSKA (reference sequence). The CDR3 DNA reads TGCAGTGCTAGAGTACAGGGTGGGAGCTCCTACAATGAGCAGTTCTTC. It codes for CSARVQGGSSYNEQFF.

This clonotype was counted a few times. V is TRBV12-3 or TRBV12-4 and J is TRBJ2-5, with D possibly being TRBD2 (6 bases). Trimming left V 6 bases short and J 3 bases short, with 17 bases between. This CDR3 comprises 15 residues. CDR3 sequence (DNA): TGTGCCAGCAGAGCCCGGACCGGGAGTGAAGAGACCCAGTACTTC. It encodes CASRARTGSEETQYF.

The V gene is TRBV3-1, the J gene TRBJ2-1, with unresolved D. The CDR3 spans 20 residues. V gave up 0 bases and J gave up 0 bases, with 21 bases separating them. The germline V gene has CDR1 LGHDT and CDR2 YNNKEL (reference sequence). The CDR3 loop reads CASSQDDSTTLTSSYNEQFF. Here the CDR3 DNA reads TGTGCCAGCAGCCAAGACGATTCCACGACTCTTACCAGCTCCTACAATGAGCAGTTCTTC.

The chain couples TRBV5-1 to TRBJ1-4; D is possibly TRBD1 (5 bases). This CDR3 spans 18 amino acids. Trimming cost V 4 bases and J 0 bases, with 19 bases left between them. Germline CDR1 SGHRS, CDR2 YFSETQ. In DNA form, the CDR3 reads TGCGCCAGCAGCCCACCGAAGGACACCTTTGCAACTAATGAAAAACTGTTTTTT. This translates into CASSPPKDTFATNEKLFF.

The V gene is TRBV6-1, the J gene TRBJ1-5; 7 bases are shared with TRBD1. The V and J ends lost 6 bases and 1 base, in that order; junction bases with no gene match: 3. Germline V gene sequence: CDR1 MNHNS, CDR2 SASEGT. CDR3 length: 14 amino acids. CDR3 bases: TGTGCCAGCAGGGGGGACAGCAGCAATCAGCCCCAGCATTTT. As protein: CASRGDSSNQPQHF.

The genes are TRBV7-9 and TRBJ1-5; 8 bases fit TRBD1. CDR1 and CDR2 (germline): SEHNR, FQNEAQ (reference sequence). The CDR3 loop spans 15 amino acids. V was pared by 5 bases and J by 4 bases, with 7 bases of the junction left unmatched. CDR3 protein: CASSETGDRNQPQHF. DNA for the CDR3: TGTGCCAGCAGCGAGACAGGGGATCGTAATCAGCCCCAGCATTTT. The full variable domain, completed using reference TRBV7-9 and TRBJ1-5, is DTGVSQNPRHKITKRGQNVTFRCDPISEHNRLYWYRQTLGQGPEFLTYFQNEAQLEKSRLLSDRFSAERPKGSFSTLEIQRTEQGDSAMYLCASSETGDRNQPQHFGDGTRLSIL.

In regard to this clonotype: Given a much more abundant clone one base away, this may be a read error. The gene calls are TRBV29-1 and TRBJ2-5; maybe TRBD1 (6 bases). Germline CDR1 reads SQVTM; CDR2 reads ANQGSEA. Trimming pared 8 bases from V and 1 base from J, leaving 11 bases between. This CDR3 comprises 12 residues. For the CDR3, the DNA is TGCAGCTCTCAGGGGCTCCAAGAGACCCAGTACTTC. Amino acids: CSSQGLQETQYF.

The rearrangement uses TRBV20-1 and TRBJ2-7; TRBD1 agrees at 7 bases. The CDR3 covers 15 residues. Germline V gene lookup returns CDR1 DFQATT and CDR2 SNEGSKA (reference sequence). J gave up 4 bases and V 3 bases, and 12 bases lay outside the gene matches. CDR3 region: CSASSPRQGVYEQYF. The CDR3 region has the DNA TGCAGTGCTAGTTCTCCGCGCCAGGGGGTGTACGAGCAGTACTTC.

The V and J genes are TRBV7-2 and TRBJ2-7, with TRBD1 matching 9 bases. V dropped 2 bases and J dropped 6; count of bases not matched to a gene: 8. Looked up from germline, CDR1 is SGHTA and CDR2 is FQGNSA. The CDR3 runs 15 residues. The CDR3 reads CASSLLPGQGSEQYF. The CDR3 DNA sequence: TGTGCCAGCAGCTTACTTCCGGGACAGGGTTCCGAGCAGTACTTC.